This is a list of T cell receptor beta chains from one sample in a study of blood T cell repertoires in COVID-19. The table came from immunoSEQ multiplex PCR; TCRdb's copy has only in-frame clones and leaves some out. The data contain about 220,000 clones, 80% to 90% of them singletons. Sequenced input: peripheral blood. The source of these receptors is a woman aged 50 to 65 with acute or convalescent COVID-19. The CDR3 runs from the conserved cysteine through the conserved F or W. A D gene is named only where the DNA matches it firmly. The size entry is marked missing in some rows and otherwise reads once, few, many or a size class.

clone size	J gene	V gene	D gene	CDR3 DNA	CDR3 protein
-	TRBJ2-1	TRBV11-1	TRBD2	TGTGCCAGCAGTACCGGGACTAGCGGGAACAATGAGCAGTTCTTC	CASSTGTSGNNEQFF
once	TRBJ2-1	TRBV19	-	TGTGCCAGTAGTATGACTAGGACACAGTCGGAGCAGTTCTTC	CASSMTRTQSEQFF
-	TRBJ2-1	TRBV24-1	TRBD2	TGTGCCACCAGTGGCCAACCGGGACTAGCGGGAGGGCCCTACAATGAGCAGTTCTTC	CATSGQPGLAGGPYNEQFF
-	TRBJ2-6	TRBV2	TRBD1	TGTGCCAGCAGGAAGGGGGACAGCTTTTCTGGGGCCAACGTCCTGACTTTC	CASRKGDSFSGANVLTF
few	TRBJ2-7	TRBV18	TRBD2	TGTGCCAGCTCACCGGGACTAGCGGACTACGAGCAGTACTTC	CASSPGLADYEQYF
-	TRBJ1-5	TRBV10-3	-	TGTGCCATCAGTCGAGGAGGGGATCAGCCCCAGCATTTT	CAISRGGDQPQHF
-	TRBJ2-3	TRBV20-1	-	TGCAGTGCCCCGAGGTTAGATACGCAGTATTTT	CSAPRLDTQYF
-	TRBJ2-1	TRBV27	-	TGTGCCAGCAGTCCATATTGGGGGACTCACCAGGCCAATGAGCAGTTCTTC	CASSPYWGTHQANEQFF
-	TRBJ1-1	TRBV6-5	TRBD1	TGTGCCAGCAGACTGGGACAGGCCACTGAAGCTTTCTTT	CASRLGQATEAFF
-	TRBJ2-7	TRBV19	-	TGTGCCAGTAGTACCGGGACTTGGGACGAGCAGTACTTC	CASSTGTWDEQYF
-	TRBJ2-1	TRBV5-5	TRBD2	TGTGCCAGCAGCTTGGAGCGGGAGGGCCGGTACAATGAGCAGTTCTTC	CASSLEREGRYNEQFF
-	TRBJ2-5	TRBV7-6	TRBD2	TGTGCCAGCAGCTTACTAGCGGGAGGGCAAGAGACCCAGTACTTC	CASSLLAGGQETQYF
-	TRBJ2-1	TRBV24-1	-	TGTGCCACCAGTGACCCCGACAAGAGCTCCTACAATGAGCAGTTCTTC	CATSDPDKSSYNEQFF
-	TRBJ1-1	TRBV28	TRBD1	TGTGCCAGCAGTGCCAGGAGGACAGGGAATATGAACACTGAAGCTTTCTTT	CASSARRTGNMNTEAFF
-	TRBJ2-7	TRBV6-1	TRBD1	TGTGCCAGCAGTGACCAGCTAGGGACAGTTTACGAGCAGTACTTC	CASSDQLGTVYEQYF
-	TRBJ2-5	TRBV5-1	TRBD1	TGCGCCAGCAGCACCCCGACAGGGGCGGGAGAGACCCAGTACTTC	CASSTPTGAGETQYF
-	TRBJ2-5	TRBV30	-	TGTGCCTGGAGTGTAGGGGTCGCAGAGACCCAGTACTTC	CAWSVGVAETQYF
-	TRBJ1-3	TRBV3-1/TRBV3-2	-	TGTGCCAGCAGCCTACAGGGAAACACCATATATTTT	CASSLQGNTIYF
-	TRBJ2-5	TRBV24-1	-	TGTGCCACCGGAACCACCTTGAGGTCACAAGAGACCCAGTACTTC	CATGTTLRSQETQYF
-	TRBJ2-1	TRBV5-1	-	TGCGCCAGCAGCTCCGACAGCAATGAGCAGTTCTTC	CASSSDSNEQFF
-	TRBJ1-2	TRBV28	-	TGTGCCAGCAGAGACCATCAGGGTCCCAGCTATGGCTACACCTTC	CASRDHQGPSYGYTF
-	TRBJ2-7	TRBV7-2	TRBD2	TGTGCCAGCAGCTTTCCGACCTTCCCTAGCGGGAGTAGGTACGAGCAGTACTTC	CASSFPTFPSGSRYEQYF
-	TRBJ2-7	TRBV3-1/TRBV3-2	TRBD2	TGTGCCAGCAGCCCCGATGGAGGGAGGGCCGGGTACGAGCAGTACTTC	CASSPDGGRAGYEQYF
-	TRBJ2-5	TRBV5-5	TRBD1	TGTGCCAGCAGCTTAACCCCCGGGACAGGGTGGGAGACCCAGTACTTC	CASSLTPGTGWETQYF
-	TRBJ2-1	TRBV5-4	TRBD2	TGTGCCAGCAGCTTAAGAACTAGCGAGTACAATGAGCAGTTCTTC	CASSLRTSEYNEQFF
-	TRBJ2-7	TRBV7-2	-	TGTGCCAGCAGCCCCCCGATTTACACCGAGCAGTACTTC	CASSPPIYTEQYF
-	TRBJ2-6	TRBV27	TRBD2	TGTGCCAGCAGTTTATACGTACCCTCCGGGACTACCGTCTCTGGGGCCAACGTCCTGACTTTC	CASSLYVPSGTTVSGANVLTF
-	TRBJ2-1	TRBV5-1	TRBD2	TGCGCCAGCAGCTCCCCGGGACTAGCGGATTCGAACCCCTACAATGAGCAGTTCTTC	CASSSPGLADSNPYNEQFF
-	TRBJ2-3	TRBV5-1	-	TGCGCCAGCAGCCGGGACTCCCGGGATACGCAGTATTTT	CASSRDSRDTQYF